The clone carrying this T cell receptor beta chain was seen a handful of times. This sample is part of a study of T cell responses to AZD1222 COVID-19 vaccine. The wider study: Second-dose intervals of approximately 4 or approximately 12 weeks were pooled.

The length of the CDR3 is 14 residues. The V and J ends lost 3 bases and 8 bases, in that order; junction bases with no gene match: 8. Germline loops: CDR1 GTSNPN, CDR2 SVGIG (reference sequence). Sequencing used immunoSEQ multiplex PCR; TCRdb keeps in-frame clones, though not all of them. The data contain some 150,000 clones, about 88% of them singletons. The sample was peripheral blood, taken on day 0 of AZD1222 vaccination. The rearrangement joins TRBV30 to TRBJ2-2, with 8 bases matching TRBD1. The sequence derives from an adult in good health. The CDR3 is CAWSRTGSRGELFF. The CDR3 nucleotides read TGTGCCTGGAGCCGGACAGGGAGTCGGGGGGAGCTGTTTTTT.